The 25 T cell receptor beta chains listed next were all sequenced from one sample in a study of cytomegalovirus exposure and HLA in healthy donors. PCR amplification relied on 60 Vbeta primers (plus 13 Jbeta primers). The assay was immunoSEQ multiplex PCR, and TCRdb's table has in-frame clones only and misses some. The sample yields around 160,000 clones, approximately 78% seen once. The material sequenced was PBMCs. The origin of the receptors is a male donor in good health and CMV-seronegative.

This chain links TRBV28 with TRBJ1-2, with a possible D match to TRBD1 (5 bases). The CDR3 contains 11 residues. Trimming left V 6 bases short and J 5 bases short, with 7 bases between. Germline CDR1 MDHEN, CDR2 SYDVKM. Here the CDR3 DNA reads TGTGCCAGCAGCCGACAGTATGGCTACACCTTC. It encodes CASSRQYGYTF.

This clone showed up just a few times. J is TRBJ1-2 and V is TRBV4-1; D remains ambiguous. Looked up from germline, CDR1 is MGHRA and CDR2 is YSYEKL. V lost 4 bases, J lost 5 bases, and 14 bases lay in between. CDR3 length: 14 amino acids. DNA of the CDR3: TGCGCCAGCAGCCCCGGGGAAGTCCTTTATGGCTACACCTTC. Translating gives CASSPGEVLYGYTF.

The V and J genes are TRBV19 and TRBJ1-5, with D hard to call. This CDR3 has 14 amino acids. V was cut by 4 bases and J by 0 bases, with 7 bases left in between. Germline V gives CDR1 LNHDA, CDR2 SQIVND (reference sequence). The CDR3 nucleotides read TGTGCCAGTAGTACTCAGGATAGCAATCAGCCCCAGCATTTT. Its translation: CASSTQDSNQPQHF.

This clone came up a few times. V gene TRBV6-5 combines with J gene TRBJ1-1; D is undetermined. The CDR3 is made up of 13 amino acids. Per germline, CDR1 MNHEY and CDR2 SVGAGI. Trimming shortened V by 0 bases and J by 1 base, and 3 bases separated the two germline ends. CDR3 nucleotide sequence: TGTGCCAGCAGTTACTCACAGAACACTGAAGCTTTCTTT. This codes for CASSYSQNTEAFF.

The V and J genes are TRBV7-2 and TRBJ2-5; 8 positions match TRBD1. The germline CDR1 and CDR2 sequences are SGHTA and FQGNSA. With 5 bases clipped from V and 1 base from J, the junction kept 18 bases outside the gene matches. The CDR3 totals 19 residues. In DNA, the CDR3 is TGTGCCAGCAGCCCAACCCCGGGCAGGGGGCTTGGGATCCAAGAGACCCAGTACTTC. Its protein is CASSPTPGRGLGIQETQYF. Full variable domain (outside the CDR3, taken from reference TRBV7-2 and TRBJ2-5): GAGVSQSPSNKVTEKGKDVELRCDPISGHTALYWYRQSLGQGLEFLIYFQGNSAPDKSGLPSDRFSAERTGGSVSTLTIQRTQQEDSAVYLCASSPTPGRGLGIQETQYFGPGTRLLVL.

The rearrangement uses TRBV9 and TRBJ2-3; TRBD2 aligns across 9 bases. CDR3 size: 17 residues. The germline gives CDR1 SGDLS, CDR2 YYNGEE. V shed 2 bases and J 2 bases; nucleotides not matched to a gene: 9. The CDR3 region has the DNA TGTGCCAGCAGCGTTGAGTCGGCGGGAGGGCCCACAGATACGCAGTATTTT. Amino acid sequence: CASSVESAGGPTDTQYF.

The genes are TRBV9 and TRBJ2-2; 10 positions agree with TRBD1. J was trimmed by 5 bases and V by 4 bases; bases with no gene match: 5. The length of the CDR3 is 15 residues. CDR1 and CDR2 (germline): SGDLS, YYNGEE. CDR3 in DNA: TGTGCCAGCAGCTCAAGGACAGGGGGAACCGGGGAGCTGTTTTTT. Translated: CASSSRTGGTGELFF.

This clone was seen a handful of times. The gene calls are TRBV4-1 and TRBJ2-2; unclear D gene. Trimming took off 0 bases at V and 1 base at J, with 9 bases between the two ends. CDR1 is MGHRA and CDR2 is YSYEKL in the germline V gene. This CDR3 comprises 16 residues. Here the CDR3 reads CASSQETARNTGELFF. The DNA of the CDR3 is TGCGCCAGCAGCCAAGAAACAGCAAGGAACACCGGGGAGCTGTTTTTT.

The gene calls are TRBV27 and TRBJ2-1; perhaps TRBD1 as D (5 bases). In germline, CDR1 is MNHEY, CDR2 SMNVEV (reference sequence). Trimming took off 4 bases at V and 9 bases at J, with 10 bases between the two ends. The CDR3 runs to 12 residues. CDR3 protein: CASSSQGGEQFF. The CDR3 nucleotides are TGTGCCAGCAGTTCGCAGGGTGGTGAGCAGTTCTTC.

The rearrangement uses TRBV7-2 and TRBJ2-3; tentatively, D is TRBD2 (6 bases). From germline, CDR1 is SGHTA and CDR2 FQGNSA. Deletions cut 1 base from V and 6 bases from J, with 8 bases between. This CDR3 contains 13 residues. CDR3 coding DNA: TGTGCCAGCAGCTTAGGACGGGGGGATACGCAGTATTTT. Its translation is CASSLGRGDTQYF. The whole variable domain, filled in from reference TRBV7-2 and TRBJ2-3, reads GAGVSQSPSNKVTEKGKDVELRCDPISGHTALYWYRQSLGQGLEFLIYFQGNSAPDKSGLPSDRFSAERTGGSVSTLTIQRTQQEDSAVYLCASSLGRGDTQYFGPGTRLTVL.

This clone was observed a handful of times. The gene calls are TRBV28 and TRBJ1-5, with TRBD1 as a possible D gene (5 bases). V was trimmed by 2 bases and J by 0 bases, leaving 11 bases between them. CDR1 MDHEN and CDR2 SYDVKM come from the germline V gene. This CDR3 contains 16 residues. CDR3 residues: CASSLKRGRSNQPQHF. DNA of the CDR3: TGTGCCAGCAGTTTAAAAAGGGGTCGTAGCAATCAGCCCCAGCATTTT.

The gene calls are TRBV30 and TRBJ2-7; TRBD2 is a possible D gene (5 bases). This CDR3 is 13 amino acids long. CDR1 and CDR2 from the germline V gene are GTSNPN and SVGIG (reference sequence). Trimming removed 8 bases from V and 0 bases from J, with 14 bases in between. Here the CDR3 DNA reads TGTGCCCTCGCGGAGGCAGGCTCCTACGAGCAGTACTTC. Protein product: CALAEAGSYEQYF.

The V and J genes are TRBV6-1 and TRBJ2-1; 9 bases agree with TRBD1. Germline V gene data show CDR1 as MNHNS and CDR2 as SASEGT. The V gene end was trimmed by 7 bases and the J gene end by 2 bases; junction bases not matched to a gene: 6. The CDR3 consists of 15 residues. The CDR3 sequence: CASTLGQGAYNEQFF. The CDR3 nucleotides read TGTGCCAGCACCCTGGGACAGGGAGCCTACAATGAGCAGTTCTTC.

The chain has TRBV2 and TRBJ1-1; D gene uncertain. Germline CDR1 and CDR2: SNHLY and FYNNEI. The V and J ends lost 2 bases and 3 bases respectively, with 7 bases between them. CDR3 size: 13 residues. CDR3 amino acids: CASSEQVDTEAFF. CDR3 nucleotide sequence: TGTGCCAGCAGTGAACAGGTGGACACTGAAGCTTTCTTT.

The chain carries TRBV5-1 and TRBJ2-4, with a possible D match to TRBD2 (6 bases). The germline V gene has CDR1 SGHRS and CDR2 YFSETQ. Trimming removed 3 bases from V and 5 bases from J, with 18 bases in between. CDR3 length: 16 amino acids. CDR3 nucleotides: TGCGCCAGCAGCTCCCTGGTTGGGGGGTCGCAAAACATTCAGTACTTC. This codes for CASSSLVGGSQNIQYF.

The chain has TRBV6-5 and TRBJ2-1; tentatively, D is TRBD2 (6 bases). The CDR3 contains 11 residues. Germline CDR1 and CDR2: MNHEY and SVGAGI. Trimming took 8 bases from V and 7 from J, leaving 9 bases between them. The CDR3 loop reads CASGGLNEQFF. The DNA of the CDR3 is TGTGCCAGCGGGGGACTTAATGAGCAGTTCTTC.

CDR3 DNA: TGTGCCAGCAGCGGGTTGGGGCAGTCTAACTATGGCTACACCTTC. It is translated as CASSGLGQSNYGYTF. The rearrangement joins TRBV9 to TRBJ1-2; the D gene is possibly TRBD1 (5 bases). This CDR3 spans 15 amino acids. The germline CDR1 and CDR2 sequences are SGDLS and YYNGEE. V was trimmed by 3 bases and J by 0 bases, leaving 12 bases between them.

The rearrangement uses TRBV2 and TRBJ1-4; tentatively, D is TRBD1 (5 bases). The CDR3 runs 13 residues. Germline loops: CDR1 SNHLY, CDR2 FYNNEI. V was clipped by 0 bases and J by 10 bases, with 9 bases between them. The CDR3: CASSEALGGKLFF. The CDR3 nucleotides read TGTGCCAGCAGTGAAGCGCTGGGGGGAAAACTGTTTTTT. The variable domain in full, with the rest retrieved from reference TRBV2 and TRBJ1-4, is EPEVTQTPSHQVTQMGQEVILRCVPISNHLYFYWYRQILGQKVEFLVSFYNNEISEKSEIFDDQFSVERPDGSNFTLKIRSTKLEDSAMYFCASSEALGGKLFFGSGTQLSVL.

The chain joins TRBV28 to TRBJ2-4, with TRBD1 matching 9 bases. With 5 bases clipped from V and 0 bases from J, the junction kept 8 bases outside the gene matches. This CDR3 is built from 17 residues. Germline V lookup: CDR1 MDHEN, CDR2 SYDVKM. Here the CDR3 reads CASSPGTGLLAKNIQYF. CDR3 coding DNA: TGTGCCAGCAGTCCCGGGACAGGGCTCCTAGCCAAAAACATTCAGTACTTC.

The J gene is TRBJ1-5, the V gene TRBV15; weak D call: TRBD1 (5 bases). Trimming cost V 2 bases and J 5 bases, with 7 bases left between them. The CDR3 is 13 amino acids. CDR1 LNHNV and CDR2 YYDKDF come from the germline V gene (reference sequence). The chain's CDR3 is CATSRQGDQPQHF. CDR3 coding DNA: TGTGCCACCAGCAGACAGGGTGATCAGCCCCAGCATTTT.

J is TRBJ2-1 and V is TRBV9; tentatively, D is TRBD2 (6 bases). Germline CDR1 reads SGDLS; CDR2 reads YYNGEE. This CDR3 is built from 19 residues. Trimming removed 2 bases from V and 0 bases from J, with 21 bases in between. Written as DNA, the CDR3 is TGTGCCAGCAGCGTCAATCCGGGAGACGGGAGCGACTCCTACAATGAGCAGTTCTTC. This sequence encodes CASSVNPGDGSDSYNEQFF.

The V gene is TRBV13, the J gene TRBJ2-7, with 8 bases lining up with TRBD1. V shed 0 bases and J 6 bases; nucleotides not matched to a gene: 4. This CDR3 spans 14 amino acids. Looked up from germline, CDR1 is PRHDT and CDR2 is FYEKMQ (reference sequence). Here the CDR3 reads CASSLGYGQGEQYF. DNA for the CDR3: TGTGCCAGCAGCTTAGGGTACGGACAGGGCGAGCAGTACTTC.

This clone was recorded once. V and J are TRBV28 and TRBJ1-4; 10 bases map to TRBD1. This CDR3 has 13 residues. J was trimmed by 8 bases and V by 6 bases; bases with no gene match: 3. The germline V gene encodes CDR1 MDHEN and CDR2 SYDVKM. The CDR3 coding sequence is TGTGCCAGCAGAAGGGACAGGGGCGAAAAACTGTTTTTT. Protein sequence: CASRRDRGEKLFF.

V and J are TRBV5-8 and TRBJ1-2; the match to TRBD1 covers 8 bases. The CDR3 runs 13 residues. V gave up 4 bases and J gave up 5 bases; unmatched junction bases: 4. CDR1 is SGHTS and CDR2 is YDEGEE in the germline V gene. CDR3 protein: CASSATGVYGYTF. DNA of the CDR3: TGTGCCAGCAGCGCGACAGGGGTGTATGGCTACACCTTC.

This clone was counted a few times. This chain uses TRBV9 with TRBJ2-7; no firm D call. The germline V gene has CDR1 SGDLS and CDR2 YYNGEE. This CDR3 spans 15 amino acids. Trimming stripped 0 bases from V and 0 bases from J, with 10 bases between. Written as DNA, the CDR3 is TGTGCCAGCAGCGTAGCGGGTGCCAGCTCCTACGAGCAGTACTTC. This encodes CASSVAGASSYEQYF.